This entry lists 12 T cell receptor beta chains sequenced from one sample in a study of cytomegalovirus exposure and HLA in healthy donors. Generated by immunoSEQ multiplex PCR, the TCRdb table keeps only in-frame clones and is missing some. The sample lists some 86,000 clones; over 85% were seen once. Sequencing was performed on PBMCs. These receptor sequences come from a woman aged 30 to 39 in good health and CMV-seronegative.

V gene TRBV30 combines with J gene TRBJ1-1, with D possibly matching TRBD1 (5 bases). The V end lost 3 bases, the J end lost 0 bases, and 8 bases lay between the germline ends. The CDR3 runs 13 residues. Germline values: CDR1 GTSNPN, CDR2 SVGIG (reference sequence). DNA of the CDR3: TGTGCCTGGAGCCAGACAGTGAACACTGAAGCTTTCTTT. It encodes CAWSQTVNTEAFF.

The chain is built from TRBV30 and TRBJ2-7; 7 nucleotides agree with TRBD1. V was clipped by 3 bases and J by 0 bases; unmatched bases: 8. CDR1 and CDR2 from the germline V gene are GTSNPN and SVGIG (reference sequence). The CDR3 consists of 15 residues. The DNA for the CDR3 is TGTGCCTGGAGAAATGACAGGGTGGCCTCCTACGAGCAGTACTTC. It encodes CAWRNDRVASYEQYF.

This clone was seen a handful of times. This sequence joins TRBV6-1 and TRBJ2-2; the D gene is possibly TRBD2 (6 bases). Germline V CDR1 and CDR2: MNHNS, SASEGT. With 6 bases removed from V and 3 bases from J, the gap between germline ends came to 11 bases. This CDR3 is 14 amino acids long. CDR3: CASREGRDTGELFF. The CDR3 DNA is TGTGCCAGCAGGGAGGGACGGGACACCGGGGAGCTGTTTTTT.

The chain has TRBV1 and TRBJ1-5; TRBD1, the table's D call, was not compared with the DNA. TRBV1 is an annotated pseudogene. CDR3 length: 14 residues. The CDR3 region is CTSLDRGVNQPQHF. The CDR3 DNA follows: TGCACCAGCCTGGACAGGGGGGTCAATCAGCCCCAGCATTTT.

The chain carries TRBV4-3 and TRBJ1-4; 7 bases fit TRBD1. The CDR3 covers 15 residues. Germline V CDR1 and CDR2: LGHNA, YSLEER. Trimming at V came to 5 bases and at J to 3 bases, leaving 6 bases not matched to a gene. CDR3 in amino acids: CASSRQGRANEKLFF. Here the CDR3 DNA reads TGCGCCAGCAGCAGACAGGGAAGAGCTAATGAAAAACTGTTTTTT.

The CDR3 bases are TGCGCCAGCAGCCCATGGACAGGGCCGGGCTGGGGGGGCTACACCTTC. It translates to CASSPWTGPGWGGYTF. The chain joins TRBV5-1 to TRBJ1-2; 8 bases are a match to TRBD1. Per the germline V gene, CDR1 is SGHRS and CDR2 is YFSETQ. Losses at the gene ends were 4 bases for V and 8 bases for J; bases not matched to a gene: 16. The CDR3 has 16 amino acids.

The J gene is TRBJ1-2, the V gene TRBV5-4; a possible D gene is TRBD1 (6 bases). V lost 4 bases to trimming and J lost 5 bases, with 24 bases between them. The CDR3 runs 17 residues. From germline, CDR1 is SGHNT and CDR2 YYREEE (reference sequence). The CDR3 DNA follows: TGTGCCAGCAGCATACCTTTGGGCGGGGGCGCTGGTTATGGCTACACCTTC. Translation: CASSIPLGGGAGYGYTF. Based on the CDR3 plus reference TRBV5-4 and TRBJ1-2, the full variable domain is ETGVTQSPTHLIKTRGQQVTLRCSSQSGHNTVSWYQQALGQGPQFIFQYYREEENGRGNFPPRFSGLQFPNYSSELNVNALELDDSALYLCASSIPLGGGAGYGYTFGSGTRLTVV.

This clone appeared once. The chain couples TRBV5-1 to TRBJ2-5; TRBD2 might be the D (5 bases). The CDR3 runs to 12 residues. V gave up 7 bases and J gave up 2 bases, with 9 bases separating them. Germline V CDR1 and CDR2: SGHRS, YFSETQ. CDR3 loop: CASSDWQETQYF. The CDR3 DNA reads TGCGCCAGCTCGGACTGGCAAGAGACCCAGTACTTC.

The chain combines TRBV2 with TRBJ2-1; D gene uncertain. Germline V CDR1 and CDR2: SNHLY, FYNNEI. CDR3 length: 13 amino acids. V dropped 5 bases and J dropped 6 bases, with 11 bases sitting between them. The CDR3: CASSREAGNEQFF. The CDR3 DNA follows: TGTGCCAGCAGTCGCGAGGCTGGCAATGAGCAGTTCTTC.

The J gene is TRBJ2-3, the V gene TRBV6-4; 9 positions match TRBD2. CDR1 and CDR2 (germline): MRHNA, SNTAGT. The junction had 5 bases not matched to a gene; V was cut back by 6 bases and J by 1 base. The CDR3 is 15 residues long. This CDR3 reads CASSLAGEGTDTQYF. The CDR3 region has the DNA TGTGCCAGCAGCTTAGCGGGAGAAGGCACAGATACGCAGTATTTT.

V gene TRBV13 combines with J gene TRBJ1-1; 8 bases match TRBD1. Germline V gives CDR1 PRHDT, CDR2 FYEKMQ (reference sequence). After removal of 0 bases from V and 9 bases from J, the junction contained 0 bases not matched to a gene. This CDR3 region has 12 residues. The CDR3 is CASSLGRGQAFF. As DNA, the CDR3 is TGTGCCAGCAGCTTAGGCAGGGGGCAAGCTTTCTTT.

V and J are TRBV28 and TRBJ1-1, with D maybe TRBD1 (5 bases). V gave up 6 bases and J gave up 5 bases, with 7 bases separating them. Germline V lookup: CDR1 MDHEN, CDR2 SYDVKM. The CDR3 contains 11 residues. CDR3 residues: CASRAGTEAFF. The CDR3 region has the DNA TGTGCCAGCAGGGCAGGGACTGAAGCTTTCTTT.